One sample yielded the 15 T cell receptor beta chains listed below, sequenced in a study of PD-1 blockade in classical Hodgkin lymphoma. Every patient experienced relapse after autologous stem cell transplantation, and brentuximab vedotin exposure varied. Sequencing was performed with immunoSEQ multiplex PCR; in TCRdb, only in-frame clones are kept and a portion is missing. The sample gives roughly 40,000 clones, under 75% of which show up once; approximately 3% is in the top ten. The starting material was peripheral blood mononuclear cells (PBMCs), obtained at baseline. The receptors were gathered from a human donor with classical Hodgkin lymphoma.

V gene TRBV28 combines with J gene TRBJ2-2; D gene uncertain. CDR1 and CDR2 (germline): MDHEN, SYDVKM. With 4 bases removed from V and 6 bases from J, the gap between germline ends came to 15 bases. This CDR3 comprises 15 residues. The CDR3 sequence is CASSSPRRSPGELFF. CDR3 DNA sequence: TGTGCCAGCAGTTCCCCGCGACGTTCTCCCGGGGAGCTGTTTTTT.

V gene TRBV2 combines with J gene TRBJ2-3; D not resolved. This CDR3 contains 15 residues. V lost 3 bases to trimming and J lost 0 bases, with 10 bases between them. Germline loops: CDR1 SNHLY, CDR2 FYNNEI. The CDR3 DNA is TGTGCCAGCAGTGACTTTGAGGCTAGCACAGATACGCAGTATTTT. This translates into CASSDFEASTDTQYF.

The chain uses TRBV19 and TRBJ2-1; D remains unclear. There are 15 residues in the CDR3. Germline V gives CDR1 LNHDA, CDR2 SQIVND (reference sequence). V was clipped by 4 bases and J by 0 bases, with 10 bases between them. The CDR3 sequence is CASSKEKSSYNEQFF. The CDR3 nucleotides read TGTGCCAGTAGTAAAGAAAAAAGCTCCTACAATGAGCAGTTCTTC. The variable domain in full, with the rest retrieved from reference TRBV19 and TRBJ2-1, is DGGITQSPKYLFRKEGQNVTLSCEQNLNHDAMYWYRQDPGQGLRLIYYSQIVNDFQKGDIAEGYSVSREKKESFPLTVTSAQKNPTAFYLCASSKEKSSYNEQFFGPGTRLTVL.

The rearrangement uses TRBV6-5 and TRBJ1-1; D is undetermined. CDR3 length: 11 residues. Germline V lookup: CDR1 MNHEY, CDR2 SVGAGI. V was shortened by 6 bases and J by 7 bases, with 9 bases between the two germline ends. This CDR3 is CASSAGFEAFF. In DNA, the CDR3 is TGTGCCAGCAGCGCAGGATTTGAAGCTTTCTTT.

This clone was detected only once. The genes are TRBV4-1 and TRBJ2-1; the D call may be TRBD1 or TRBD2 (6 bases each). The length of the CDR3 is 17 residues. The V gene's germline CDR1 is MGHRA and CDR2 YSYEKL. The V end lost 0 bases, the J end lost 0 bases, and 12 bases lay between the germline ends. The CDR3 nucleotides read TGCGCCAGCAGCCAAGATCGGGGGCGGAGCTCCTACAATGAGCAGTTCTTC. Protein: CASSQDRGRSSYNEQFF.

The chain joins TRBV11-2 to TRBJ2-1; D unclear. V gave up 7 bases and J gave up 9 bases, with 13 bases separating them. CDR1 SGHAT and CDR2 FQNNGV come from the germline V gene. This CDR3 has 12 amino acids. The CDR3 loop reads CASTLLRGEQFF. The CDR3 DNA is TGTGCCAGCACCCTCTTGCGAGGTGAGCAGTTCTTC. Looking up the rest from reference TRBV11-2 and TRBJ2-1 gives the full variable domain: EAGVAQSPRYKIIEKRQSVAFWCNPISGHATLYWYQQILGQGPKLLIQFQNNGVVDDSQLPKDRFSAERLKGVDSTLKIQPAKLEDSAVYLCASTLLRGEQFFGPGTRLTVL.

By proportion, this clone is medium-sized. The genes are TRBV7-9 and TRBJ2-2; 9 bases align to TRBD1. The J segment lost 6 bases and the V segment lost 5 bases, leaving 10 bases of the junction unmatched. The CDR3 runs to 16 residues. Per germline, CDR1 SEHNR and CDR2 FQNEAQ (reference sequence). DNA for the CDR3: TGTGCCAGCAGCCAACAGGGGGCCCTCGTAGCCGGGGAGCTGTTTTTT. This encodes CASSQQGALVAGELFF.

The gene calls are TRBV5-4 and TRBJ1-2; 9 bases are a match to TRBD1. Germline loops: CDR1 SGHNT, CDR2 YYREEE (reference sequence). V lost 2 bases, J lost 6 bases, and 11 bases stayed unmatched. The CDR3 is 16 amino acids. CDR3 sequence: CASSLILTGGADGYTF. The CDR3 nucleotides read TGTGCCAGCAGCTTAATTCTCACAGGGGGCGCGGATGGCTACACCTTC.

The chain links TRBV29-1 to TRBJ2-2; TRBD2 matches 12 bases. The germline gives CDR1 SQVTM, CDR2 ANQGSEA. Losses at the gene ends were 4 bases for V and 3 bases for J; bases not matched to a gene: 0. The length of the CDR3 is 14 residues. CDR3 bases: TGCAGCGTTGGACTAGCGGGAGACACCGGGGAGCTGTTTTTT. Encoded protein: CSVGLAGDTGELFF.

V usage is TRBV6-5 and J usage is TRBJ2-7; a weak D match, TRBD2 (6 bases). The CDR3 is 15 residues long. From germline, CDR1 is MNHEY and CDR2 SVGAGI. V lost 6 bases to trimming and J lost 5 bases, with 20 bases between them. The CDR3 here is CASRGGHGVGNEQYF. The CDR3 DNA sequence: TGTGCCAGCAGAGGAGGGCACGGCGTGGGTAACGAGCAGTACTTC.

The chain combines TRBV19 with TRBJ1-4; tentative D call: TRBD1 (5 bases). The CDR3 spans 15 residues. Trimming left V 6 bases short and J 4 bases short, with 15 bases between. Per germline, CDR1 LNHDA and CDR2 SQIVND (reference sequence). The CDR3 sequence is CASSLDTGLNEKLFF. CDR3 in DNA: TGTGCCAGTAGCCTGGACACGGGGCTTAATGAAAAACTGTTTTTT. Filled out from reference TRBV19 and TRBJ1-4, the complete variable domain reads DGGITQSPKYLFRKEGQNVTLSCEQNLNHDAMYWYRQDPGQGLRLIYYSQIVNDFQKGDIAEGYSVSREKKESFPLTVTSAQKNPTAFYLCASSLDTGLNEKLFFGSGTQLSVL.

V usage is TRBV19 and J usage is TRBJ2-1; TRBD2 aligns across 16 bases. J lost 4 bases, V lost 3 bases, and 3 bases had no gene match. CDR1 is LNHDA, CDR2 SQIVND, per germline (reference sequence). This CDR3 has 17 amino acids. DNA for the CDR3: TGTGCCAGTAGTATGGGGACTAGCGGGAGGGTTTACAATGAGCAGTTCTTC. It codes for CASSMGTSGRVYNEQFF.

This chain connects TRBV18 to TRBJ1-1; D unresolved. Germline V gives CDR1 KGHSH, CDR2 LQKENI. The CDR3 is 13 residues long. V shed 4 bases and J shed 1 base, with 7 bases lying between them. CDR3 nucleotides: TGTGCCAGCTCACACGGACCGAACACTGAAGCTTTCTTT. This encodes CASSHGPNTEAFF.

The chain recombines TRBV4-1 with TRBJ1-5; 10 bases line up with TRBD1. The CDR3 is made up of 14 amino acids. Per germline, CDR1 MGHRA and CDR2 YSYEKL. V lost 3 bases to trimming and J lost 11 bases; unmatched junction nucleotides: 7. CDR3 in amino acids: CASSHGQGDSAQHF. CDR3 nucleotide sequence: TGCGCCAGCAGCCACGGACAGGGGGATTCAGCCCAGCATTTT.

The chain uses TRBV19 and TRBJ2-1; 8 bases map to TRBD2. The CDR3 covers 16 residues. Germline CDR1 reads LNHDA; CDR2 reads SQIVND (reference sequence). The junction had 12 bases not matched to a gene; V was cut back by 5 bases and J by 6 bases. CDR3 residues: CASSVRTSRKSNEQFF. The CDR3 bases are TGTGCCAGTAGTGTCCGGACTAGCCGAAAGTCCAATGAGCAGTTCTTC.